This T cell receptor beta chain was sequenced for a study of glioma-infiltrating T cells after dendritic cell vaccination. Whole-study results and caveats: Few patients contributed both blood and tumor specimens. TCR clonality showed no direct relationship with survival.

TCRB CDR3 was amplified from 2 ug genomic DNA or less. The method was immunoSEQ multiplex PCR; TCRdb's version includes in-frame clones alone and lacks a portion of them. The sample holds roughly 100,000 clones, roughly 81% seen once. Note on this clone: The antigen is not known.

Patients had residual fresh-frozen tumor tissue and more than two years of survival data. CDR3 length: 15 residues. Per germline, CDR1 SGHRS and CDR2 YFSETQ. Trimming took 4 bases from V and 4 from J; bases not matched to a gene: 9. The sequence came from a human donor with glioblastoma. The specimen was blood, collected before dendritic cell vaccination. The V gene is TRBV5-1, the J gene TRBJ1-1; 8 nucleotides align to TRBD1. For the CDR3, the DNA is TGCGCCAGCAGCCAAAGACAGGGGATAAGCACTGAAGCTTTCTTT. It translates to CASSQRQGISTEAFF.